The 12 T cell receptor beta chains below were found in one sample sequenced in a study of molecular identifiers for immune sequencing clone quantification. TCRdb ran MiXCR on the PCR reads and lists one entry per CDR3 protein. The profile covers about 320,000 distinct CDR3 sequences, with about a fifth appearing a single time and 0.7% to 0.9% taken by the ten largest. Input material: naive CD8+ T cells from blood, with Jurkat cell RNA spiked in. Subset in this sample: FACS-sorted CD8+CD4-CCR7+CD45RA+ naive T cells. These receptor sequences come from a human donor in good health. Some libraries in this study had Jurkat cell RNA spiked in.

In this sample, this clonotype turned up a few times. The chain joins TRBV11-2 to TRBJ2-3; 10 bases align to TRBD2. Germline assignment: CDR1 SGHAT and CDR2 FQNNGV. V shed 5 bases and J 2 bases; nucleotides not matched to a gene: 10. This CDR3 spans 17 amino acids. Here the CDR3 DNA reads TGTGCCAGCAGCCATAAGTTTAGCGGGGGGACCACAGATACGCAGTATTTT. Translated, it gives CASSHKFSGGTTDTQYF.

A remark on this clonotype: Since a much larger clone is just one base distant, this may be a read error. The chain couples TRBV7-9 to TRBJ2-7, with TRBD1 matching over 9 bases. The CDR3 spans 15 residues. CDR1 is SEHNR, CDR2 FQNEAQ, per germline (reference sequence). DNA of the CDR3: TGTGCCAGCAGCTTAGAGGACAGGGGAGCCTACGAGCGGTACTTC. Protein sequence: CASSLEDRGAYERYF.

In its sample, this clonotype was seen a few times. A much larger clone is a single base away; this may be a read error. The chain is built from TRBV6-5 and TRBJ2-5, with TRBD2 as a possible D gene (6 bases). This CDR3 has 17 residues. Trimming stripped 6 bases from V and 5 bases from J, with 25 bases between. Germline V gene lookup returns CDR1 MNHEY and CDR2 SVGAGI. CDR3 nucleotides: TGTGCCAGCAGCCGCGGCCAACTAACGGGAGTCGGGGAGACCCAGTACTTC. Translation gives CASSRGQLTGVGETQYF.

The V call is TRBV27, the J call TRBJ2-5; 10 nucleotides agree with TRBD2. The CDR3 loop spans 14 amino acids. From germline, CDR1 is MNHEY and CDR2 SMNVEV (reference sequence). Trimming took 5 bases from V and 7 from J; bases not matched to a gene: 7. CDR3 residues: CASSIRGLAATQYF. CDR3 in DNA: TGTGCCAGCAGTATTCGTGGACTAGCGGCGACCCAGTACTTC.

The sample holds a few counts of this clonotype. The V gene is TRBV2, the J gene TRBJ1-5; possibly TRBD1 for D (6 bases). The CDR3 runs to 14 residues. Germline V gene lookup returns CDR1 SNHLY and CDR2 FYNNEI. Trimming stripped 6 bases from V and 1 base from J, with 10 bases between. In DNA form, the CDR3 reads TGTGCCAGCAGAGTGGGGGCAAGCAATCAGCCCCAGCATTTT. Its protein is CASRVGASNQPQHF. The full variable domain, with the rest looked up from reference TRBV2 and TRBJ1-5, is EPEVTQTPSHQVTQMGQEVILRCVPISNHLYFYWYRQILGQKVEFLVSFYNNEISEKSEIFDDQFSVERPDGSNFTLKIRSTKLEDSAMYFCASRVGASNQPQHFGDGTRLSIL.

This clonotype was seen at least ten times. This chain joins TRBV7-9 and TRBJ2-2, with D perhaps TRBD1 or TRBD2 (5 bases each). CDR1 and CDR2 from the germline V gene are SEHNR and FQNEAQ (reference sequence). This CDR3 is built from 17 residues. The V end was cut by 4 bases, the J end by 1 base, with 16 bases between. The CDR3 reads CASSSPGRLLNTGELFF. Written as DNA, the CDR3 is TGTGCCAGCAGCTCCCCGGGGCGGCTCTTGAACACCGGGGAGCTGTTTTTT. Filled out from reference TRBV7-9 and TRBJ2-2, the complete variable domain reads DTGVSQNPRHKITKRGQNVTFRCDPISEHNRLYWYRQTLGQGPEFLTYFQNEAQLEKSRLLSDRFSAERPKGSFSTLEIQRTEQGDSAMYLCASSSPGRLLNTGELFFGEGSRLTVL.

CDR3 bases: TGTGCCAGCAGCTTAGCGACAGGGCTGAGCTCCTACGAGCAGTACTTC. This translates into CASSLATGLSSYEQYF. The rearrangement joins TRBV7-9 to TRBJ2-7; 7 nucleotides agree with TRBD1. Germline V gene lookup returns CDR1 SEHNR and CDR2 FQNEAQ (reference sequence). After removal of 0 bases from V and 0 bases from J, the junction contained 5 bases not matched to a gene. There are 16 residues in the CDR3.

This clonotype was recorded at least ten times. This chain connects TRBV29-1 to TRBJ2-5; possibly TRBD1 for D (6 bases). Trimming took off 4 bases at V and 4 bases at J, with 10 bases between the two ends. The germline V gene has CDR1 SQVTM and CDR2 ANQGSEA. The CDR3 spans 12 residues. This chain's CDR3 is CSVVGRGETQYF. The CDR3 bases are TGCAGCGTTGTTGGCAGGGGAGAGACCCAGTACTTC.

This clonotype was counted at least ten times. The rearrangement joins TRBV7-9 to TRBJ2-7, with D perhaps given as TRBD1 or TRBD2 (5 bases each). The V end lost 4 bases, the J end lost 2 bases, and 15 bases lay between the germline ends. Germline CDR1 reads SEHNR; CDR2 reads FQNEAQ (reference sequence). The CDR3 spans 15 residues. The CDR3 sequence is CASSSTRDGAYEQYF. The CDR3 DNA reads TGTGCCAGCAGCTCCACCCGGGACGGGGCCTACGAGCAGTACTTC.

The gene calls are TRBV3-1 and TRBJ2-3, with 11 positions matching TRBD2. V lost 3 bases to trimming and J lost 4 bases; unmatched junction nucleotides: 3. This CDR3 comprises 15 residues. Germline V CDR1 and CDR2: LGHDT, YNNKEL (reference sequence). CDR3 DNA: TGTGCCAGCAGCCAGACTAGCGGGGTGGCAGATACGCAGTATTTT. Protein product: CASSQTSGVADTQYF.

This clonotype has a count of ten or more. The chain links TRBV29-1 to TRBJ2-5; weak D call: TRBD1 (6 bases). The CDR3 has 15 amino acids. CDR1 is SQVTM and CDR2 is ANQGSEA in the germline V gene. Trimming took off 0 bases at V and 0 bases at J, with 11 bases between the two ends. CDR3 residues: CSVEDGRGYQETQYF. In nucleotides, the CDR3 is TGCAGCGTTGAAGATGGCAGGGGCTACCAAGAGACCCAGTACTTC.

In its sample, this clonotype was seen a few times. The chain carries TRBV27 and TRBJ2-7; D may be TRBD1 (5 bases). V was clipped by 6 bases and J by 6 bases, with 21 bases between them. The CDR3 length is 15 residues. Per the germline V gene, CDR1 is MNHEY and CDR2 is SMNVEV (reference sequence). The CDR3 region is CASSLTVGVGPEQYF. The CDR3, as DNA: TGTGCCAGCAGCCTAACGGTAGGGGTCGGCCCCGAGCAGTACTTC.